The sequence of this T cell receptor beta chain was determined in a study of blood T cell repertoires in COVID-19. Original processing notes: By means of reference gene primer amplification, nucleated cell counts were estimated. Generated by immunoSEQ multiplex PCR, the TCRdb table keeps only in-frame clones and is missing some. The V and J calls and clone size are taken from that table; D and trimming were inferred from the DNA. The sample holds about 120,000 clones, 85% seen once. Germline V gene sequence: CDR1 SGHTA, CDR2 FQGTGA. V shed 5 bases, J shed 2 bases, and the junction held 3 bases outside the gene matches. The CDR3 length is 15 residues.

The sequence was collected from a man older than 75 with acute or convalescent COVID-19. The source material was peripheral blood. The chain combines TRBV7-3 with TRBJ2-1; 10 bases line up with TRBD2. The DNA for the CDR3 is TGTGCCAGCAGCCCAGGGACTAGCGCCTACAATGAGCAGTTCTTC. Protein sequence: CASSPGTSAYNEQFF.